The present T cell receptor beta chain was sequenced within a study of T-cell memory formation after mild COVID-19. Study-wide findings and caveats: SARS-CoV-2 specificity was not confirmed for second-wave clones peaking on day 37. Later expanders leaned CD4+, whereas day 15 to 85 contracting clones were balanced CD4/CD8.

The sample holds a few counts of this clonotype. What it binds is not known. From germline, CDR1 is MNHEY and CDR2 SVGAGI. The ends were cut back, 0 bases at V and 5 bases at J, with 13 bases in the middle. The CDR3 runs to 15 residues. MiXCR, applied by TCRdb to the 5' RACE reads, yields one record per CDR3 protein. This table has 580,000 or so distinct CDR3 sequences, 15% to 20% appearing once. J is TRBJ1-1 and V is TRBV6-5; D uncertain. This clonotype was obtained from an adult woman who had mild COVID-19 (a few samples of this study predate the infection). Cell type and time point are not known. Sequencing input: PBMCs or a T cell subset sorted from them (not recorded which). CDR3: CASSYSIDGRTEAFF. The CDR3 DNA sequence: TGTGCCAGCAGTTACTCGATAGACGGGAGGACTGAAGCTTTCTTT.